The rows below give T cell receptor beta chains drawn from one sample of a study of blood T cells in healthy people across ages. Each CDR3 protein is one row after TCRdb ran MiXCR on the 5' RACE reads. This sample has 2 million or so distinct CDR3 sequences, with 49% found just once. Sequenced: blood. The receptors shown here come from a woman in her 40s in good health. Both conserved end residues are trimmed from each CDR3. Fields, in order: clone size, V gene, J gene, CDR3 length, D gene, CDR3 protein. D genes are given only for firm matches. Size is stated for part of the rows, as once, few or many counts, or as a class when the clone is expanded.

few	TRBV15	TRBJ2-7	12	TRBD2	ATSLSGGAFEQY
-	TRBV7-2	TRBJ2-2	12	-	ASSPDLIGGELF
-	TRBV12-3/TRBV12-4	TRBJ1-5	15	TRBD1	ASSLISGTGSVQPQH
-	TRBV28	TRBJ1-5	10	-	AILGGGQPQH
-	TRBV4-1	TRBJ2-7	15	TRBD2	ASSHQRGLAGTYEQY
-	TRBV28	TRBJ2-7	11	-	ASSGRRTYEQY
-	TRBV13	TRBJ2-5	14	TRBD2	ASSRRLGTGGETQY
few	TRBV24-1	-	12	TRBD1	ATSAGRDSNIQY
-	TRBV6-2/TRBV6-3	TRBJ2-1	13	-	ASSWAGRTHNEQF
-	TRBV18	-	15	TRBD1	ASSPPRQGFVVNIQY
-	TRBV3-1	TRBJ1-2	11	TRBD1	ASSRVTGDGYT